Listed here is a single TCR beta chain. The antigen is not known. The length of the CDR3 is 13 residues. Germline V CDR1 and CDR2: SGHRS, YFSETQ. V was clipped by 3 bases and J by 6 bases, with 13 bases between them. The sample is drawn from a study of cytomegalovirus exposure and HLA in healthy donors. The study, taken as a whole, reports: Using a false discovery rate of 0.05, a later analysis showed that about 16,000 TCR beta sequences were associated with HLA alleles. Some segments of the V type, notably TRBV6-2 and TRBV6-3, were excluded as indistinguishable.

The PCR ran on 60 Vbeta and 13 Jbeta primers. Repertoires were generated with immunoSEQ multiplex PCR, while TCRdb's copy carries only in-frame clones and drops some. Of 100,000 to 150,000 clones in the sample, about 76% were seen once. Sequencing was performed on PBMCs. This sequence joins TRBV5-1 and TRBJ2-7; maybe TRBD1 (6 bases). This receptor was identified in a woman aged 55-70 years in good health and CMV-seropositive. CDR3 loop: CASSSSGAPEQYF. The CDR3 coding sequence is TGCGCCAGCAGCTCATCAGGGGCACCCGAGCAGTACTTC.